The 13 T cell receptor beta chains below all came from one sample that was sequenced in a study of cytomegalovirus exposure and HLA in healthy donors. PCR used 60 Vbeta primers and 13 Jbeta primers. Assay used: immunoSEQ multiplex PCR; TCRdb lists only in-frame clones, some missing. In the table there are some 160,000 clones, 65% to 85% of which are singletons. Material for sequencing was PBMCs. The origin of the receptors is a man aged 60 to 75 in good health and CMV-seronegative.

Details on this clone: Compared with germline, one end of the junction differs, possibly owing to a read error. The gene calls are TRBV28 and TRBJ1-1, with 7 positions matching TRBD1. Germline lookup yields CDR1 MDHEN and CDR2 SYDVKM. CDR3 size: 11 residues. The CDR3 DNA is TGTGCCAGCGGGGACAGTTCAGCTAAGATCTTT. It translates to CASGDSSAKIF.

This clone has only a few counts. This chain uses TRBV29-1 with TRBJ2-1; perhaps TRBD1 as D (6 bases). With 3 bases removed from V and 3 bases from J, the gap between germline ends came to 12 bases. The CDR3 has 14 residues. The germline V gene encodes CDR1 SQVTM and CDR2 ANQGSEA. CDR3 DNA: TGCAGCGTTGACCGCAGGACAGACTACAATGAGCAGTTCTTC. Amino acid sequence: CSVDRRTDYNEQFF.

The rearrangement uses TRBV9 and TRBJ2-5; D is unresolved. The CDR3 spans 12 residues. V lost 0 bases and J lost 7, with 7 bases in between. Germline-derived CDR1 and CDR2 are SGDLS and YYNGEE. The CDR3 sequence: CASSVALGTQYF. In DNA, the CDR3 is TGTGCCAGCAGCGTAGCTCTAGGGACCCAGTACTTC. The full variable domain, in which reference TRBV9 and TRBJ2-5 provide the parts outside the CDR3, is DSGVTQTPKHLITATGQRVTLRCSPRSGDLSVYWYQQSLDQGLQFLIQYYNGEERAKGNILERFSAQQFPDLHSELNLSSLELGDSALYFCASSVALGTQYFGPGTRLLVL.

In this sample, this clone turned up once. V usage is TRBV7-8 and J usage is TRBJ1-3; D gene unclear. The V gene lost 1 base and the J gene lost 0 bases, with 10 bases spanning the gap. This CDR3 comprises 16 residues. CDR1 is SGHVS, CDR2 FQNEAQ, per germline. Written as DNA, the CDR3 is TGTGCCAGCAGCTTAGGTGTACAGAACTCTGGAAACACCATATATTTT. This gives the protein CASSLGVQNSGNTIYF.

V gene TRBV5-4 combines with J gene TRBJ2-1, with 16 bases fitting TRBD2. CDR1 SGHNT and CDR2 YYREEE come from the germline V gene (reference sequence). This CDR3 region has 17 residues. J lost 9 bases, V lost 3 bases, and 9 bases had no gene match. DNA for the CDR3: TGTGCCAGCAGCTCGGGACTAGCGGGGGGGCGGGGTAGTGAGCAGTTCTTC. It yields the protein CASSSGLAGGRGSEQFF. The variable domain in full, completed from reference TRBV5-4 and TRBJ2-1, reads ETGVTQSPTHLIKTRGQQVTLRCSSQSGHNTVSWYQQALGQGPQFIFQYYREEENGRGNFPPRFSGLQFPNYSSELNVNALELDDSALYLCASSSGLAGGRGSEQFFGPGTRLTVL.

This clone appeared a few times. The J gene is TRBJ2-5, the V gene TRBV7-8; D unclear. This CDR3 comprises 14 residues. Germline-derived CDR1 and CDR2 are SGHVS and FQNEAQ. Trimming removed 5 bases at V and 5 bases at J, with 15 bases between. CDR3 in amino acids: CASSQKGGSETQYF. CDR3 sequence (DNA): TGTGCCAGCAGCCAGAAAGGCGGATCCGAGACCCAGTACTTC.

The rearrangement uses TRBV5-1 and TRBJ1-3; TRBD1 matches at 7 bases. The CDR3 has 21 amino acids. V shed 0 bases and J 3 bases; nucleotides not matched to a gene: 21. The V gene's germline CDR1 is SGHRS and CDR2 YFSETQ. The CDR3 spells CASSLAHGTASGDEDGNTIYF. The CDR3 region has the DNA TGCGCCAGCAGCTTGGCACATGGGACAGCCTCAGGGGATGAGGATGGAAACACCATATATTTT.

This sequence joins TRBV14 and TRBJ1-2; maybe TRBD1 (6 bases). Germline loops: CDR1 SGHDN, CDR2 FVKESK. Trimming took 4 bases from V and 6 from J, leaving 18 bases between them. The CDR3 covers 15 residues. The CDR3 coding sequence is TGTGCCAGCAGCCGCCCGGGGGGCGAGGGTGATGGCTACACCTTC. It codes for CASSRPGGEGDGYTF. Filled out from reference TRBV14 and TRBJ1-2, the complete variable domain reads EAGVTQFPSHSVIEKGQTVTLRCDPISGHDNLYWYRRVMGKEIKFLLHFVKESKQDESGMPNNRFLAERTGGTYSTLKVQPAELEDSGVYFCASSRPGGEGDGYTFGSGTRLTVV.

The rearrangement links TRBV15 to TRBJ2-7, with 7 bases that match TRBD2. After removal of 1 base from V and 1 base from J, the junction contained 13 bases not matched to a gene. The CDR3 sequence is 18 residues long. CDR1 is LNHNV and CDR2 is YYDKDF in the germline V gene (reference sequence). The CDR3 sequence is CATSRGRGTLAASYEQYF. The CDR3 nucleotides are TGTGCCACCAGCAGAGGCCGGGGAACTCTAGCGGCATCCTACGAGCAGTACTTC.

Note on this clone: Other DNA sequences within the sample encode an identical CDR3. The gene calls are TRBV20-1 and TRBJ2-5; D is unclear. Looked up from germline, CDR1 is DFQATT and CDR2 is SNEGSKA (reference sequence). The CDR3 length is 11 residues. Trimming left V 6 bases short and J 5 bases short, with 10 bases between. CDR3 sequence: CSADPGETQYF. CDR3 nucleotide sequence: TGCAGTGCCGATCCCGGGGAGACCCAGTACTTC.

The chain recombines TRBV5-4 with TRBJ2-3; 9 nucleotides agree with TRBD2. The germline CDR1 and CDR2 sequences are SGHNT and YYREEE (reference sequence). CDR3 length equals 17 residues. Losses at the gene ends were 4 bases for V and 3 bases for J; bases not matched to a gene: 12. Here the CDR3 DNA reads TGTGCCAGCAGCCCCGGGGGGCCTAGCGGGACAACAGATACGCAGTATTTT. It encodes CASSPGGPSGTTDTQYF.

The chain has TRBV30 and TRBJ1-6; 8 positions match TRBD1. V was clipped by 0 bases and J by 8 bases; unmatched bases: 6. This CDR3 contains 15 residues. Germline CDR1 is GTSNPN and CDR2 is SVGIG (reference sequence). This CDR3 is CAWSVPDRGDSPLHF. The DNA for the CDR3 is TGTGCCTGGAGTGTACCCGACAGGGGAGATTCACCCCTCCACTTT.

Note on this clone: Germline is not matched at one junction end, which may reflect a read error. V is TRBV7-9 and J is TRBJ1-5; D unclear. CDR3 length: 14 residues. The V gene's germline CDR1 is SEHNR and CDR2 FQNEAQ (reference sequence). CDR3 sequence: CASSLEASAQPQNF. The CDR3 coding sequence is TGTGCCAGCAGCTTAGAAGCCTCGGCACAGCCCCAGAATTTT.